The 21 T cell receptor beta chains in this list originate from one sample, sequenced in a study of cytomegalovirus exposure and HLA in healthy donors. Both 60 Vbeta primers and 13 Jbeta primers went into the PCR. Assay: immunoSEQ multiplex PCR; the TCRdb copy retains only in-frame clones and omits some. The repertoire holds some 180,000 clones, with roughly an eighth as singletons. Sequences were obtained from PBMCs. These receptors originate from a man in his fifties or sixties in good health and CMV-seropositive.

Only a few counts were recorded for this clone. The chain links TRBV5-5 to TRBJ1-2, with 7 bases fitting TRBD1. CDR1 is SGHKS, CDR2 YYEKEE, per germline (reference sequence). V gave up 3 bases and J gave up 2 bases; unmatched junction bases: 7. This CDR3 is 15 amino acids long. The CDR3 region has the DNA TGTGCCAGCAGCTCCCAATTGACAGGGAACTATGGCTACACCTTC. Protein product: CASSSQLTGNYGYTF.

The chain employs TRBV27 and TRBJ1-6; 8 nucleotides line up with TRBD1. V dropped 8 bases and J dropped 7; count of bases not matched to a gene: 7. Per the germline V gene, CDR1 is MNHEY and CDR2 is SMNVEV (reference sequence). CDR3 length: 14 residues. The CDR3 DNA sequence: TGTGCCAGCCGAACCGGGACAGGAAATTCACCCCTCCACTTT. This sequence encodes CASRTGTGNSPLHF.

The DNA for the CDR3 is TGTGCCAGCAGTGAATCCGTCGGGGAGACCCAGTACTTC. Translated, it gives CASSESVGETQYF. The chain employs TRBV27 and TRBJ2-5; D gene uncertain. The CDR3 contains 13 residues. The V gene lost 5 bases and the J gene lost 5 bases, with 12 bases spanning the gap. Per germline, CDR1 MNHEY and CDR2 SMNVEV (reference sequence).

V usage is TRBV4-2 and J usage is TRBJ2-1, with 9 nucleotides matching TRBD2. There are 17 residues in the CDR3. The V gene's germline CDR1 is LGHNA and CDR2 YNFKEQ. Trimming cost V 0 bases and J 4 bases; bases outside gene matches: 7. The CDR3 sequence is CASSQETSGGPYNEQFF. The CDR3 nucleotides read TGTGCCAGCAGCCAAGAGACCAGCGGGGGGCCGTACAATGAGCAGTTCTTC.

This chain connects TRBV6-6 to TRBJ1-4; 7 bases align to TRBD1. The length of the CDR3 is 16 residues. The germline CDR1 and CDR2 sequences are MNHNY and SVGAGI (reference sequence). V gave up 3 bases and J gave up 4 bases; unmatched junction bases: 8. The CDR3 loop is CASSYSGQWSNEKLFF. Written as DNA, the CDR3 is TGTGCCAGCAGTTATTCGGGACAGTGGAGTAATGAAAAACTGTTTTTT.

This chain's CDR3 is CASSLRRGDSTDTQYF. In DNA form, the CDR3 reads TGTGCCAGCAGCTTAAGGCGGGGCGATAGCACAGATACGCAGTATTTT. The chain is built from TRBV11-2 and TRBJ2-3, with D perhaps TRBD2 (6 bases). The V gene lost 2 bases and the J gene lost 0 bases, with 12 bases spanning the gap. Germline V lookup: CDR1 SGHAT, CDR2 FQNNGV. This CDR3 has 16 residues.

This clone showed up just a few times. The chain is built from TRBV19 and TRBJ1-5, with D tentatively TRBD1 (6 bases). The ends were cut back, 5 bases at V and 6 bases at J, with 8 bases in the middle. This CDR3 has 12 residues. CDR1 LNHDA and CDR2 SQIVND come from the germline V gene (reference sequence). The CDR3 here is CASSQGFQPQHF. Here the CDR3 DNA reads TGTGCCAGTAGTCAGGGGTTTCAGCCCCAGCATTTT.

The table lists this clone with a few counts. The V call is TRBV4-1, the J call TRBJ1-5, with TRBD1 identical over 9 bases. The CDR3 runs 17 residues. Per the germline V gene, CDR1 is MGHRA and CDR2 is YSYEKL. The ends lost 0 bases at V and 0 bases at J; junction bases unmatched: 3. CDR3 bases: TGCGCCAGCAGCCAAGATAGGACAGGGGATAGCAATCAGCCCCAGCATTTT. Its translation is CASSQDRTGDSNQPQHF.

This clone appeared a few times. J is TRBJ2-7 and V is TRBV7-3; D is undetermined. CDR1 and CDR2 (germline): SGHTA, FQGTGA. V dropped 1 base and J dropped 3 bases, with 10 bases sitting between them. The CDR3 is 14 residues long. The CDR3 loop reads CASSLNPGYYEQYF. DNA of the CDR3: TGTGCCAGCAGCTTAAATCCCGGGTACTACGAGCAGTACTTC.

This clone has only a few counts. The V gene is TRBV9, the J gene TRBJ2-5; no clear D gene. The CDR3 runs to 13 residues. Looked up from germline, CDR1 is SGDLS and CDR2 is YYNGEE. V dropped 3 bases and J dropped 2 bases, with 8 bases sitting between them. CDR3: CASSASPQETQYF. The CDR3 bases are TGTGCCAGCAGCGCTTCCCCTCAAGAGACCCAGTACTTC.

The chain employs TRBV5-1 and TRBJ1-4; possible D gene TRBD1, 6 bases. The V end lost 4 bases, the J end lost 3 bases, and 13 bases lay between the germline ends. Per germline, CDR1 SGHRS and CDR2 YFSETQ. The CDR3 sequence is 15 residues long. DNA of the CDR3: TGCGCCAGCAGCCTTACAGGGAAGGCTAATGAAAAACTGTTTTTT. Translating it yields CASSLTGKANEKLFF.

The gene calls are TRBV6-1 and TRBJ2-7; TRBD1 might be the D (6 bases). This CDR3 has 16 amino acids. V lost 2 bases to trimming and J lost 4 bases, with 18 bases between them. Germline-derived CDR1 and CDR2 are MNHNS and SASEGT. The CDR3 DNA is TGTGCCAGCAGTGAACTAGGGGGTATTCGGGCTTACGAGCAGTACTTC. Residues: CASSELGGIRAYEQYF.

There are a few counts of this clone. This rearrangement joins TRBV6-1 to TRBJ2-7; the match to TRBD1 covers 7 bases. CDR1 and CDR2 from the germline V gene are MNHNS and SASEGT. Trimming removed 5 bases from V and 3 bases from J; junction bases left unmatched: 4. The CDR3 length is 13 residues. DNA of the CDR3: TGTGCCAGCAGTCTGGACAGGAGCTACGAGCAGTACTTC. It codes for CASSLDRSYEQYF.

CDR3 DNA sequence: TGTGCCAGCAGCCCCCAGCGGAAGACCCAGTACTTC. It is translated as CASSPQRKTQYF. This chain joins TRBV28 and TRBJ2-5; weak D call: TRBD2 (5 bases). Germline V gives CDR1 MDHEN, CDR2 SYDVKM. V lost 6 bases and J lost 6, with 11 bases in between. The CDR3 length is 12 residues.

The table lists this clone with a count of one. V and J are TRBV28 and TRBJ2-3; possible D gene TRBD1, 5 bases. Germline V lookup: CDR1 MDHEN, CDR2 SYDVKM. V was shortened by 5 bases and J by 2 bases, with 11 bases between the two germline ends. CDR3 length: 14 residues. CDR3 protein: CASSNQGFTDTQYF. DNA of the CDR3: TGTGCCAGCAGTAACCAGGGATTCACAGATACGCAGTATTTT.

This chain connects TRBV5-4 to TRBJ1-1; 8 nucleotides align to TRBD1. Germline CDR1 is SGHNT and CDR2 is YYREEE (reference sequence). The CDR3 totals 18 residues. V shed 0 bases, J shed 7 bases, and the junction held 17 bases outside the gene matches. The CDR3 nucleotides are TGTGCCAGCAGCTTGGGTGGTCGGACAGGGCGAATCAGGGATGAAGCTTTCTTT. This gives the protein CASSLGGRTGRIRDEAFF.

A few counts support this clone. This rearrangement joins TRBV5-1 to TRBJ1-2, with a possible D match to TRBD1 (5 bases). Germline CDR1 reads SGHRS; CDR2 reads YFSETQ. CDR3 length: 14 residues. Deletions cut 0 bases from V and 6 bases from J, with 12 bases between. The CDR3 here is CASSLEGREDGYTF. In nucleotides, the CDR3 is TGCGCCAGCAGCTTGGAGGGGAGGGAGGATGGCTACACCTTC.

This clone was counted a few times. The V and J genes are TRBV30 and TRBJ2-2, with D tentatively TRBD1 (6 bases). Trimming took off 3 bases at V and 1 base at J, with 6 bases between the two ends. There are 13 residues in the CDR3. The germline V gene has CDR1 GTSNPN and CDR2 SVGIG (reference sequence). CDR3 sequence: CAWRDRNTGELFF. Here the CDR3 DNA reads TGTGCCTGGAGGGACAGGAACACCGGGGAGCTGTTTTTT.

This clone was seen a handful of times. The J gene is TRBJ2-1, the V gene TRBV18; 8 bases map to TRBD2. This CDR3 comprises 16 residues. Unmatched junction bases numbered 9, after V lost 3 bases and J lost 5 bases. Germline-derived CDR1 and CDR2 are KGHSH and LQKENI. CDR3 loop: CASSPTRGGEHNEQFF. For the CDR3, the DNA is TGTGCCAGCTCACCCACCCGGGGGGGCGAGCACAATGAGCAGTTCTTC.

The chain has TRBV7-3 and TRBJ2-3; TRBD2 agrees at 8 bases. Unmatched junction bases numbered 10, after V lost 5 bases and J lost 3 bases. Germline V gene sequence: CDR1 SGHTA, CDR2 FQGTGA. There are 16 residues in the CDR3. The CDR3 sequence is CASSQPGGGMTDTQYF. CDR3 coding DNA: TGTGCCAGCAGCCAGCCGGGCGGGGGGATGACAGATACGCAGTATTTT.

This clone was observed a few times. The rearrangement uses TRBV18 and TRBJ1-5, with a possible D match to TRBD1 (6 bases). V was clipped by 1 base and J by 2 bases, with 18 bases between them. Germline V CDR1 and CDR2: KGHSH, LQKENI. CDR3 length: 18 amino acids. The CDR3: CASSPLSQGPQGNQPQHF. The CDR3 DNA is TGTGCCAGCTCACCACTAAGTCAGGGGCCTCAGGGCAATCAGCCCCAGCATTTT.